This T cell receptor (beta chain) comes out of a study of blood T cell repertoires in COVID-19 (dated by TCRdb to about 2020). As for the study more broadly: Collaborator samples came from the United States, Italy and Spain and covered acute and convalescent phases of COVID-19. The material from the prospective study consisted of cDNA or gDNA derived from T cells, B-cell-depleted T cells, or PBMCs. The samples were drawn from two sources: the first 160 participants of the ongoing ImmuneRACE study, and 1,000 to 1,500 subjects contributed by 6 global collaborators. Where HLA class I and class II types were available, the types were taken from metadata supplied by the sample provider, not from assay-based typing. The repertoires were released in a freely available public database intended as a resource for research on the immune response to SARS-CoV-2. Deeply sampled blood TCRbeta repertoires from subjects exposed to, actively infected with, or recovered from COVID-19 were included in the dataset. The sample metadata nearly always contained a de-identified subject ID, COVID-19 status, age in years and sex.

Overall study outcomes, separate from this receptor: The quantity of clinical and demographic metadata differed by source and by participant and was supplied without curation.

Remarks on this clone: Which antigen it targets is not known. Base qualities are not recorded, but no much larger clone differs from it by a single base.

The immunoSEQ Assay, a bias-controlled multiplex PCR, was used to amplify TCRbeta CDR3 regions from genomic DNA. Regarding the original processing steps: The number of nucleated cells in each sample was estimated from the amplification of reference gene primers within the assay. To quantify the absolute abundance of each unique TCRbeta CDR3 rearrangement, sequence reads were collapsed and filtered. Productive Simpson clonality was computed per sample as the square root of Simpson's diversity index over productive rearrangements. TCRdb holds this immuneACCESS table with in-frame rearrangements only. Some clones are missing; in checked studies, unresolved V genes explain under half, and the rest has no known cause. V, J and clone size derive from that table, while D and trimming were established from the DNA sequence. Recorded for this sample are more than 110,000 clones; about 87% of them occurred a single time. Approximately 4% of the sample rests with the top ten.

From the germline V gene (reference sequence), CDR1 is LGHDT and CDR2 is YNNKEL. V was cut back by 4 bases and J by 1 base, leaving a gap of 7 bases between them. From the cysteine up to the phenylalanine, the CDR3 has a length of 13 residues. CDR3 DNA is the only sequence kept; it has 39 bases, read in frame from the first base. Collaborating institutions collected whole blood in K2EDTA tubes following their own protocols. For TCRbeta analysis, collaborators shipped samples as frozen whole blood, isolated PBMCs, or DNA extracted from either of those sample types. The sample consisted of peripheral blood. The receptor was derived from a middle-aged woman with acute or convalescent COVID-19. The receptor chain draws on TRBV3-1 (or the pseudogene TRBV3-2) and TRBJ1-1, with no D gene named confidently. The DNA sequence reads TGTGCCAGCAGCCCCCGTCCGAACACTGAAGCTTTCTTT. The encoded protein is CASSPRPNTEAFF.